The 26 T cell receptor beta chains listed next were all sequenced from one sample in a study of blood T cell repertoires in COVID-19. Only in-frame clones appear in the TCRdb table, and some are missing; sequencing was by immunoSEQ multiplex PCR. This table holds around 300,000 clones, about 85% found once. Source material: peripheral blood. The receptor set was obtained from a woman aged 45-65 years with active or convalescent COVID-19.

This chain uses TRBV6-6 with TRBJ1-2; a weak D match, TRBD1 (5 bases). The CDR3 has 16 amino acids. Germline values: CDR1 MNHNY, CDR2 SVGAGI (reference sequence). The germline V and J ends were trimmed by 3 bases and 4 bases, with 18 bases remaining between them. The CDR3 is CASSYTHGGPFYGYTF. The CDR3 region has the DNA TGTGCCAGCAGTTATACACACGGGGGACCATTCTATGGCTACACCTTC.

This clone was seen more than once but under ten times. This chain joins TRBV5-1 and TRBJ1-1; possible D gene TRBD1, 6 bases. CDR1 is SGHRS, CDR2 YFSETQ, per germline. This CDR3 is 15 amino acids long. V was shortened by 0 bases and J by 0 bases, with 9 bases between the two germline ends. DNA of the CDR3: TGCGCCAGCAGCTTGGAGGCAGGGGTGAACACTGAAGCTTTCTTT. Translated, it gives CASSLEAGVNTEAFF.

The gene calls are TRBV29-1 and TRBJ2-7; TRBD2 matches 11 bases. This CDR3 comprises 15 residues. CDR1 and CDR2 (germline): SQVTM, ANQGSEA. J gave up 7 bases and V 4 bases, and 12 bases lay outside the gene matches. The CDR3 DNA reads as TGCAGCGTTGGGCTAGCGGGAGGCTCATATGGGGAGCAGTACTTC. Translated, it gives CSVGLAGGSYGEQYF.

As for this clone: Germline is not matched at one junction end, which may reflect a read error. This rearrangement joins TRBV7-7 to TRBJ2-1, with 12 bases fitting TRBD1. This CDR3 region has 15 residues. Looked up from germline, CDR1 is SSHAT and CDR2 is FNYEAQ (reference sequence). The CDR3 sequence: CASSSGQGAYNEQFF. CDR3 bases: TGTGCTAGCAGCTCGGGACAGGGGGCATACAATGAGCAGTTCTTC.

CDR3 amino acids: CASSARQGASGNIQYF. CDR3 DNA: TGTGCCAGTAGTGCCAGACAGGGGGCGAGCGGGAACATTCAGTACTTC. The V and J genes are TRBV19 and TRBJ2-4, with 10 positions matching TRBD1. V was pared by 5 bases and J by 7 bases, with 11 bases of the junction left unmatched. CDR3 length equals 16 residues. Germline CDR1 LNHDA, CDR2 SQIVND (reference sequence).

The chain has TRBV14 and TRBJ1-1; 11 bases align to TRBD1. Per the germline V gene, CDR1 is SGHDN and CDR2 is FVKESK. The CDR3 length is 14 residues. Trimming at V came to 4 bases and at J to 6 bases, leaving 4 bases not matched to a gene. CDR3 DNA: TGTGCCAGCAGCCGGACAGGGGGCGCTTCTGAAGCTTTCTTT. It encodes CASSRTGGASEAFF.

This rearrangement joins TRBV7-9 to TRBJ2-1; possible D gene TRBD2, 6 bases. The germline V gene encodes CDR1 SEHNR and CDR2 FQNEAQ (reference sequence). The CDR3 length is 16 residues. Trimming stripped 4 bases from V and 4 bases from J, with 17 bases between. Here the CDR3 DNA reads TGTGCCAGCAGCTCCCCGGACTACTCGCATTACAATGAGCAGTTCTTC. The encoded protein is CASSSPDYSHYNEQFF.

The genes are TRBV5-5 and TRBJ2-7; weak D call: TRBD1 (6 bases). Trimming took off 7 bases at V and 7 bases at J, with 18 bases between the two ends. CDR3 length equals 13 residues. Germline V gene lookup returns CDR1 SGHKS and CDR2 YYEKEE (reference sequence). CDR3 coding DNA: TGTGCCAGCGGAACTCAGGGGAGTTCGGAGCAGTACTTC. Its translation is CASGTQGSSEQYF.

This chain uses TRBV28 with TRBJ1-2, with unresolved D. Trimming left V 5 bases short and J 1 base short, with 11 bases between. Germline values: CDR1 MDHEN, CDR2 SYDVKM. CDR3 size: 14 residues. CDR3 nucleotide sequence: TGTGCCAGCAGTCCCCCTTACAGTAACTATGGCTACACCTTC. Its translation: CASSPPYSNYGYTF.

V is TRBV28 and J is TRBJ2-6; perhaps TRBD1 as D (5 bases). In germline, CDR1 is MDHEN, CDR2 SYDVKM. The CDR3 contains 14 residues. Trimming left V 7 bases short and J 4 bases short, with 11 bases between. CDR3 sequence (DNA): TGTGCCAGCAATCTATGGACAGGGGCCAACGTCCTGACTTTC. Its protein is CASNLWTGANVLTF. Together with reference TRBV28 and TRBJ2-6, the CDR3 gives the full variable domain: DVKVTQSSRYLVKRTGEKVFLECVQDMDHENMFWYRQDPGLGLRLIYFSYDVKMKEKGDIPEGYSVSREKKERFSLILESASTNQTSMYLCASNLWTGANVLTFGAGSRLTVL.

The chain links TRBV7-8 to TRBJ2-5; TRBD2 agrees at 11 bases. After removal of 5 bases from V and 2 bases from J, the junction contained 13 bases not matched to a gene. The CDR3 runs 18 residues. CDR1 is SGHVS and CDR2 is FQNEAQ in the germline V gene. This CDR3 reads CASSPGRLAGGGQETQYF. In DNA form, the CDR3 reads TGTGCCAGCAGCCCCGGTCGGCTAGCGGGAGGAGGGCAAGAGACCCAGTACTTC.

This chain uses TRBV10-3 with TRBJ1-5; D remains unclear. Trimming left V 0 bases short and J 2 bases short, with 8 bases between. The CDR3 spans 15 residues. Germline loops: CDR1 ENHRY, CDR2 SYGVKD. CDR3 bases: TGTGCCATCAGTGAGTCGAGTAGCGGCAATCAGCCCCAGCATTTT. This encodes CAISESSSGNQPQHF.

This clone was counted at least ten times. The CDR3 here is CASSMINTQQFF. The CDR3, as DNA: TGTGCCAGTAGTATGATTAACACCCAGCAGTTCTTC. V and J are TRBV19 and TRBJ2-1, with D unresolved. Germline V gives CDR1 LNHDA, CDR2 SQIVND (reference sequence). This CDR3 contains 12 residues. V was clipped by 3 bases and J by 11 bases, with 11 bases between them.

The chain is built from TRBV19 and TRBJ1-2, with D tentatively TRBD1 (6 bases). This CDR3 has 17 residues. Germline V lookup: CDR1 LNHDA, CDR2 SQIVND (reference sequence). V lost 3 bases, J lost 5 bases, and 22 bases lay in between. CDR3 region: CASSIPQRMGAGYGYTF. In nucleotides, the CDR3 is TGTGCCAGTAGTATTCCCCAGAGAATGGGGGCAGGGTATGGCTACACCTTC. Drawing the rest from reference TRBV19 and TRBJ1-2, the complete variable domain is DGGITQSPKYLFRKEGQNVTLSCEQNLNHDAMYWYRQDPGQGLRLIYYSQIVNDFQKGDIAEGYSVSREKKESFPLTVTSAQKNPTAFYLCASSIPQRMGAGYGYTFGSGTRLTVV.

This rearrangement joins TRBV11-2 to TRBJ2-1; no reliable D call. This CDR3 region has 15 residues. V was shortened by 0 bases and J by 9 bases, with 15 bases between the two germline ends. Per germline, CDR1 SGHAT and CDR2 FQNNGV. The CDR3 DNA follows: TGTGCCAGCAGCTTAGATCGTCTAGGCTCGGGTGAGCAGTTCTTC. This codes for CASSLDRLGSGEQFF. Full variable domain (missing parts from reference TRBV11-2 and TRBJ2-1): EAGVAQSPRYKIIEKRQSVAFWCNPISGHATLYWYQQILGQGPKLLIQFQNNGVVDDSQLPKDRFSAERLKGVDSTLKIQPAKLEDSAVYLCASSLDRLGSGEQFFGPGTRLTVL.

This chain connects TRBV18 to TRBJ1-4; a possible D gene is TRBD1 (6 bases). Germline CDR1 KGHSH, CDR2 LQKENI. This CDR3 has 14 residues. Trimming stripped 4 bases from V and 0 bases from J, with 6 bases between. In DNA, the CDR3 is TGTGCCAGCTCACGGACAGCAACTAATGAAAAACTGTTTTTT. It encodes CASSRTATNEKLFF.

The chain joins TRBV4-1 to TRBJ2-7; perhaps TRBD2 as D (6 bases). V was cut by 0 bases and J by 0 bases, with 15 bases left in between. The length of the CDR3 is 17 residues. Germline V gene sequence: CDR1 MGHRA, CDR2 YSYEKL. The CDR3: CASSQDPSGGSSYEQYF. In nucleotides, the CDR3 is TGCGCCAGCAGCCAAGACCCCAGTGGGGGGAGCTCCTACGAGCAGTACTTC.

The genes are TRBV5-6 and TRBJ2-3; 9 nucleotides align to TRBD1. V lost 4 bases and J lost 5; bases outside the gene matches: 8. This CDR3 spans 15 amino acids. Per germline, CDR1 SGHDT and CDR2 YYEEEE. CDR3: CASSQTGTGRDTQYF. The CDR3 DNA reads as TGTGCCAGCAGCCAAACCGGGACAGGGAGAGATACGCAGTATTTT.

This clone was observed a few times. The chain combines TRBV6-1 with TRBJ1-1; 8 nucleotides agree with TRBD1. The CDR3 is made up of 14 amino acids. Germline lookup yields CDR1 MNHNS and CDR2 SASEGT. The V segment lost 0 bases and the J segment 12 bases; nucleotides outside the gene matches: 9. CDR3 residues: CASSEALWTGLSFF. CDR3 nucleotides: TGTGCCAGCAGTGAAGCGCTTTGGACAGGGTTATCTTTCTTT.

This chain joins TRBV7-2 and TRBJ1-1; D unresolved. CDR1 is SGHTA, CDR2 FQGNSA, per germline. The CDR3 consists of 15 residues. V was shortened by 2 bases and J by 1 base, with 11 bases between the two germline ends. CDR3 coding DNA: TGTGCCAGCAGCTTAACTGCGCGTGGGAACACTGAAGCTTTCTTT. This encodes CASSLTARGNTEAFF.

The rearrangement joins TRBV2 to TRBJ2-2; 9 positions agree with TRBD2. Germline values: CDR1 SNHLY, CDR2 FYNNEI. V lost 7 bases, J lost 7 bases, and 10 bases stayed unmatched. The CDR3 extends over 15 amino acids. CDR3 region: CASTPRGGGSGELFF. The CDR3 coding sequence is TGTGCCAGCACCCCACGCGGGGGGGGCAGCGGGGAGCTGTTTTTT.

The chain employs TRBV6-5 and TRBJ1-1, with D possibly TRBD1 on 6 matching bases. V gave up 0 bases and J gave up 3 bases, with 8 bases separating them. This CDR3 contains 14 residues. Looked up from germline, CDR1 is MNHEY and CDR2 is SVGAGI. The CDR3 coding sequence is TGTGCCAGCAGTTACTCGGGGGCCCACACTGAAGCTTTCTTT. Protein product: CASSYSGAHTEAFF.

The chain joins TRBV5-6 to TRBJ2-3; D possibly corresponds to TRBD2 (5 bases). Trimming took 1 base from V and 11 from J, leaving 14 bases between them. The length of the CDR3 is 13 residues. The V gene's germline CDR1 is SGHDT and CDR2 YYEEEE. CDR3 in amino acids: CASSLNLAEGQYF. DNA of the CDR3: TGTGCCAGCAGCTTGAATTTGGCTGAGGGGCAGTATTTT.

The genes are TRBV15 and TRBJ1-2, with D uncertain. This CDR3 is 13 amino acids long. V dropped 1 base and J dropped 2 bases, with 5 bases sitting between them. CDR1 is LNHNV, CDR2 YYDKDF, per germline (reference sequence). The CDR3 is CATSRVINYGYTF. CDR3 nucleotides: TGTGCCACCAGCAGAGTCATCAACTATGGCTACACCTTC.

This clone was picked up one time. This chain connects TRBV3-1 (or the pseudogene TRBV3-2) to TRBJ2-5, with 9 bases lining up with TRBD2. Germline assignment: CDR1 LGHDT and CDR2 YNNKEL (reference sequence). V was pared by 1 base and J by 7 bases, with 10 bases of the junction left unmatched. This CDR3 has 16 amino acids. The CDR3 reads CASSQGGLARKGTQYF. The CDR3 region has the DNA TGTGCCAGCAGCCAAGGGGGACTAGCCAGAAAAGGGACCCAGTACTTC.

CDR3 in DNA: TGCGCCAGCAGCTATCCGCGGGGGGAGACCCAGTACTTC. Its protein product is CASSYPRGETQYF. This chain joins TRBV5-1 and TRBJ2-5, with 7 bases matching TRBD2. CDR3 length: 13 amino acids. Germline-derived CDR1 and CDR2 are SGHRS and YFSETQ. The ends lost 3 bases at V and 5 bases at J; junction bases unmatched: 4.